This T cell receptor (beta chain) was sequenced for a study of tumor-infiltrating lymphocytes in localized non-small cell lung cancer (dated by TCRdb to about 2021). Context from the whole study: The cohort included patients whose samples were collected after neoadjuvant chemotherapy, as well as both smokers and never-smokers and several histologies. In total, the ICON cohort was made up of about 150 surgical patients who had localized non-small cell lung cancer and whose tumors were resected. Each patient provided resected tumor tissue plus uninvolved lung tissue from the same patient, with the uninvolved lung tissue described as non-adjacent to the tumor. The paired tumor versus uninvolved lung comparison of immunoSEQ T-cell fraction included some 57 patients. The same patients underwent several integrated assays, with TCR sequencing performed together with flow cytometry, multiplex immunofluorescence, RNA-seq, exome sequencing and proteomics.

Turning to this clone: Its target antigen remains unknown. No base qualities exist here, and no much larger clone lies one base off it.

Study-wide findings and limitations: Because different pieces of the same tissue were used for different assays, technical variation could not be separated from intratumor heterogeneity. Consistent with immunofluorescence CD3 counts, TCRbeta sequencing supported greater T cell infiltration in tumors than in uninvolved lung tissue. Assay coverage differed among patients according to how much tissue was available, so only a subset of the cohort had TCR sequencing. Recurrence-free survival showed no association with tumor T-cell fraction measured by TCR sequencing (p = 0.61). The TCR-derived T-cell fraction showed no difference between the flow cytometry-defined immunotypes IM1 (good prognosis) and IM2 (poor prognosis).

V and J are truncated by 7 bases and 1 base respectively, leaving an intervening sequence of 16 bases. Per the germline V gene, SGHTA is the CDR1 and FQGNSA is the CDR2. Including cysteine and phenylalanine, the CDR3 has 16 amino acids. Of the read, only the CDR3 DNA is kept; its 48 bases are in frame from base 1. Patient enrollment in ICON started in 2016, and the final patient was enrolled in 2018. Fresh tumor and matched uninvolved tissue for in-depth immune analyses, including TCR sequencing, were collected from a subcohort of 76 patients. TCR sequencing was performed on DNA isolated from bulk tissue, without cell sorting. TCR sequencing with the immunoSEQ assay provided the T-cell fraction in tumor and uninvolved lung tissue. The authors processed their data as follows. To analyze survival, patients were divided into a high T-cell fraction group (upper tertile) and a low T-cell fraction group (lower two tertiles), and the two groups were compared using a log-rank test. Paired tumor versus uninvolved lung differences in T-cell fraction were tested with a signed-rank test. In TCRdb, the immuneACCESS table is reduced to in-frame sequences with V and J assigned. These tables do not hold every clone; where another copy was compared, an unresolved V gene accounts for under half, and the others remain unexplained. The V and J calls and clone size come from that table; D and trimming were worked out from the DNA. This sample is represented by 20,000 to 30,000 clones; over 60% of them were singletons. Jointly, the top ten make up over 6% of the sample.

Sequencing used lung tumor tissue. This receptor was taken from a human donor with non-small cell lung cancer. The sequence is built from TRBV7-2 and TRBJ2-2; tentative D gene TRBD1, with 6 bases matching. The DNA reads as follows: TGTGCCAGCACAATAGAGGTCAGGGGGAACACCGGGGAGCTGTTTTTT. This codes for CASTIEVRGNTGELFF.